This TCR beta chain came from a study of neurological immune-mediated disorders. Broader study findings: Private repertoires in all groups were suggested, as expanded clones shared no CDR3 amino acid sequences across subjects.

This clonotype has at least ten counts. Its antigen is unidentified. Time point described: longitudinal time-point 1 (baseline). Where libraries were unsorted, they were derived from 2 million PBMCs stored at -80 degrees C. Each CDR3 protein gets one entry after TCRdb re-called the 5' RACE reads with MiXCR. Among 60,000 to 90,000 distinct CDR3 sequences, about a tenth were seen once, and the ten largest hold roughly 10%. Trimming shortened V by 5 bases and J by 5 bases, and 15 bases separated the two germline ends. The CDR3 spans 14 residues. The V gene's germline CDR1 is SEHNR and CDR2 FQNEAQ (reference sequence).

Sequencing was done on a sample of PBMCs. The chain couples TRBV7-9 to TRBJ1-1; tentative D call: TRBD1 (5 bases). The source is a man aged 25 to 45 in good health. As DNA, the CDR3 is TGTGCCAGCAGCGCAGACAGTTGGGGGACTGAAGCTTTCTTT. This encodes CASSADSWGTEAFF. Combining the CDR3 with reference TRBV7-9 and TRBJ1-1 gives the whole variable domain DTGVSQNPRHKITKRGQNVTFRCDPISEHNRLYWYRQTLGQGPEFLTYFQNEAQLEKSRLLSDRFSAERPKGSFSTLEIQRTEQGDSAMYLCASSADSWGTEAFFGQGTRLTVV.